These T cell receptor beta chains were read from a single sample in a study of post-analysis software for immune sequencing data. MiXCR, applied by TCRdb to the PCR reads, yields one record per CDR3 protein. The profile shows 450,000 or so distinct CDR3 sequences, over 35% of them singletons. Sequenced material: blood. Every receptor here comes from a girl between 10 and 17 years old with multiple sclerosis. Both conserved end residues are part of each CDR3. Fields, in order: J gene, V gene, clone size, D gene, CDR3 DNA, CDR3 protein. D genes are given only for firm matches. Some rows mark clone size as missing; the rest say once, few, many or name a class of expanded clone.

j_call: TRBJ2-1; v_call: TRBV12-3/TRBV12-4; clone_size: many; d_call: TRBD1; cdr3_nt: TGTGCCAGCAGTTTAGACAGGGGTTCCTACAATGAGCAGTTCTTC; cdr3_aa: CASSLDRGSYNEQFF
j_call: TRBJ2-1; v_call: TRBV6-6; clone_size: few; d_call: TRBD1; cdr3_nt: TGTGCCGGGGGTGTGACAGGGTTCGGTCAGTTCTTC; cdr3_aa: CAGGVTGFGQFF
j_call: TRBJ2-2; v_call: TRBV7-2; clone_size: .; d_call: .; cdr3_nt: TGTGCCAGCAGCCATCCCGACGGTAACACCGGGGAGCTGTTTTTT; cdr3_aa: CASSHPDGNTGELFF
j_call: TRBJ1-5; v_call: TRBV7-9; clone_size: .; d_call: .; cdr3_nt: TGTGCCAGCAGCCTGGACGGTGCGGACGGTCGTGCACAATTTCATCAGCCCCAGCATTTT; cdr3_aa: CASSLDGADGRAQFHQPQHF
j_call: TRBJ2-3; v_call: TRBV10-3; clone_size: .; d_call: TRBD1; cdr3_nt: TGTGCCATCAGTGATGCGGCAGGGGGCCGGACTCCGCAGTATTTT; cdr3_aa: CAISDAAGGRTPQYF
j_call: TRBJ2-1; v_call: TRBV27; clone_size: .; d_call: TRBD2; cdr3_nt: TGTGCCAGCAGTTCCGGGGGAGCGGGGTATTACAATGAGCAGTTCTTC; cdr3_aa: CASSSGGAGYYNEQFF
j_call: TRBJ2-1; v_call: TRBV20-1; clone_size: .; d_call: .; cdr3_nt: TGCAGTGCTAGAGTGAGGGTTCCCTACAATGAGCAGTTCTTC; cdr3_aa: CSARVRVPYNEQFF
j_call: TRBJ2-7; v_call: TRBV20-1; clone_size: many; d_call: .; cdr3_nt: TGCAGTGCTAGAGTCCCGGCTTACTACGAGCAGTACTTC; cdr3_aa: CSARVPAYYEQYF
j_call: TRBJ2-1; v_call: TRBV29-1; clone_size: .; d_call: TRBD2; cdr3_nt: TGCAGCGCCAAACTAGCGGGAGGGCCGGGTGAGCAGTTCTTC; cdr3_aa: CSAKLAGGPGEQFF
j_call: TRBJ2-3; v_call: TRBV20-1; clone_size: .; d_call: TRBD2; cdr3_nt: TGCAGTGCTAGAGATCTTAGGGGGAGCGGGAGCCACACAGATACGCAGTATTTT; cdr3_aa: CSARDLRGSGSHTDTQYF
j_call: TRBJ2-1; v_call: TRBV7-2; clone_size: few; d_call: TRBD2; cdr3_nt: TGTGCCAGCAGCCCAGTCCCCGGGCGGGAGGAGTTCTTC; cdr3_aa: CASSPVPGREEFF
j_call: TRBJ2-7; v_call: TRBV7-2; clone_size: .; d_call: .; cdr3_nt: TGTGCCAGCAGCGGCCGGGACCGGACCTACGAGCAGTACTTC; cdr3_aa: CASSGRDRTYEQYF
j_call: TRBJ2-1; v_call: TRBV28; clone_size: .; d_call: .; cdr3_nt: TGTGCCAGCAGTTTTGCCCAGCGGAGATACAATGAGCAGTTCTTC; cdr3_aa: CASSFAQRRYNEQFF
j_call: TRBJ2-7; v_call: TRBV7-2; clone_size: .; d_call: TRBD2; cdr3_nt: TGTGCCAGCAGCTCCAGGACTAGCGGGAGGGCCGTGGCCTACGAGCAGTACTTC; cdr3_aa: CASSSRTSGRAVAYEQYF
j_call: TRBJ2-7; v_call: TRBV10-3; clone_size: .; d_call: TRBD2; cdr3_nt: TGTGCCATCAGTGGGGGGGGACTAGCGGAAACCTACGAGCAGTACTTC; cdr3_aa: CAISGGGLAETYEQYF
j_call: TRBJ2-3; v_call: TRBV7-9; clone_size: few; d_call: .; cdr3_nt: TGTGCCAGCAGCCCCTTCAGCGGTAGACGTATAGATACGCAGTATTTT; cdr3_aa: CASSPFSGRRIDTQYF
j_call: TRBJ2-1; v_call: TRBV5-6; clone_size: .; d_call: TRBD2; cdr3_nt: TGTGCCAGCAGCTTGCCAGCGGGATTCAATGAGCAGTTCTTC; cdr3_aa: CASSLPAGFNEQFF
j_call: TRBJ2-1; v_call: TRBV7-2; clone_size: .; d_call: .; cdr3_nt: TGTGCCAGCAGCTTAGGCGCAGGTAGCCACAATGAGCAGTTCTTC; cdr3_aa: CASSLGAGSHNEQFF
j_call: TRBJ2-7; v_call: TRBV7-6; clone_size: many; d_call: .; cdr3_nt: TGTGCCAGCAGCTTTTACGACCCCCAGGAGCCCTACGAGCAGTACTTC; cdr3_aa: CASSFYDPQEPYEQYF
j_call: TRBJ1-4; v_call: TRBV20-1; clone_size: .; d_call: .; cdr3_nt: TGCAGTGCTAGACAGCCTAATGAAAAACTGTTTTTT; cdr3_aa: CSARQPNEKLFF
j_call: TRBJ2-1; v_call: TRBV9; clone_size: .; d_call: .; cdr3_nt: TGTGCCAGCAGCGTAGCGGACGATGAGCAGTTCTTC; cdr3_aa: CASSVADDEQFF
j_call: TRBJ2-7; v_call: TRBV10-1; clone_size: .; d_call: .; cdr3_nt: TGCGCCAGCAGTGGATCGACCCTAGGAGAGCAGTACTTC; cdr3_aa: CASSGSTLGEQYF
j_call: TRBJ2-7; v_call: TRBV29-1; clone_size: .; d_call: .; cdr3_nt: TGCAGCGTTGTAGGGACGGAAACGAGATACTACGAGCAGTACTTC; cdr3_aa: CSVVGTETRYYEQYF
j_call: TRBJ2-2; v_call: TRBV6-5; clone_size: few; d_call: .; cdr3_nt: TGTGCCAGCAGTTTGGGTACACAGAACACTGGGGAGCTGTTTTTT; cdr3_aa: CASSLGTQNTGELFF
j_call: TRBJ2-5; v_call: TRBV29-1; clone_size: few; d_call: .; cdr3_nt: TGCAGCGTTGAAGGTCGGGGAACCCAAGAGACCCAGTACTTC; cdr3_aa: CSVEGRGTQETQYF
j_call: TRBJ2-5; v_call: TRBV5-1; clone_size: .; d_call: .; cdr3_nt: TGCGCCAGCAGCCAACATAACTCGGAGACCCAGTACTTC; cdr3_aa: CASSQHNSETQYF
j_call: TRBJ2-7; v_call: TRBV11-2; clone_size: few; d_call: TRBD2; cdr3_nt: TGTGCCAGCAGCTTAGTGGCGGGGGGTCCTGCCTACGAGCAGTACTTC; cdr3_aa: CASSLVAGGPAYEQYF
j_call: TRBJ1-2; v_call: TRBV9; clone_size: .; d_call: TRBD1; cdr3_nt: TGTGCCAGCAGCGCCCACACGACAGGGTGTGGCTACACCTTC; cdr3_aa: CASSAHTTGCGYTF
j_call: TRBJ2-1; v_call: TRBV24-1; clone_size: few; d_call: TRBD2; cdr3_nt: TGTGCCACCAGTGACCCCCCAGCGGGAGGGCCCAATGAGCAGTTCTTC; cdr3_aa: CATSDPPAGGPNEQFF
j_call: TRBJ2-5; v_call: TRBV5-1; clone_size: .; d_call: TRBD1; cdr3_nt: TGCGCCAGCAGCTGGACCGGGACAGGGGCAGGAGAGACCCAGTACTTC; cdr3_aa: CASSWTGTGAGETQYF
j_call: TRBJ1-1; v_call: TRBV11-2; clone_size: .; d_call: .; cdr3_nt: TGTGCCAGCAGCTTAGGAGCCGGGAAGACTGAAGCTTTCTTT; cdr3_aa: CASSLGAGKTEAFF
j_call: TRBJ1-4; v_call: TRBV5-1; clone_size: once; d_call: TRBD1; cdr3_nt: TGCGCCAGCCCGGACAGGGGTGAAAAACTGTTTTTT; cdr3_aa: CASPDRGEKLFF
j_call: TRBJ2-5; v_call: TRBV5-1; clone_size: few; d_call: TRBD1; cdr3_nt: TGCGCCAGCAGCAGGGACGGGACAGGGAGGACCGAGACCCAGTACTTC; cdr3_aa: CASSRDGTGRTETQYF
j_call: TRBJ1-1; v_call: TRBV2; clone_size: .; d_call: .; cdr3_nt: TGTGCCAGCAGTCGCAGCCGGGGGGACACTGAAGCTTTCTTT; cdr3_aa: CASSRSRGDTEAFF
j_call: TRBJ1-2; v_call: TRBV10-2; clone_size: .; d_call: .; cdr3_nt: TGCGCCAGCAGTGAGGCGACAGGCCTTAACTATGGCTACACCTTC; cdr3_aa: CASSEATGLNYGYTF
j_call: TRBJ2-1; v_call: TRBV28; clone_size: .; d_call: TRBD2; cdr3_nt: TGTGCCAGCAGTTTTGTGTGGACTAGCGGGAGAGTGAATGAGCAGTTCTTC; cdr3_aa: CASSFVWTSGRVNEQFF
j_call: TRBJ2-1; v_call: TRBV18; clone_size: few; d_call: TRBD2; cdr3_nt: TGTGCCAGCTCACCACGTACGGGTAGCGGGAGGGACAATGAGCAGTTCTTC; cdr3_aa: CASSPRTGSGRDNEQFF
j_call: TRBJ1-5; v_call: TRBV4-3; clone_size: once; d_call: .; cdr3_nt: TGCGCCAGCAGCCAAGGGGGGGCTTGGGGGATCGATCAGCCCCAGCATTTT; cdr3_aa: CASSQGGAWGIDQPQHF
j_call: TRBJ2-1; v_call: TRBV7-2; clone_size: many; d_call: TRBD2; cdr3_nt: TGTGCCAGCAGCTTAGTGAGCGGGAGTAGTTACAATGAGCAGTTCTTC; cdr3_aa: CASSLVSGSSYNEQFF
j_call: TRBJ2-3; v_call: TRBV7-6; clone_size: once; d_call: TRBD1; cdr3_nt: TGTGCCAGCAGCGACTGGACAGGGGAACAGTATTTT; cdr3_aa: CASSDWTGEQYF
j_call: TRBJ2-4; v_call: TRBV12-3/TRBV12-4; clone_size: .; d_call: .; cdr3_nt: TGTGCCAGCAGTTTAGGGTGGGCCAAAAACATTCAGTACTTC; cdr3_aa: CASSLGWAKNIQYF